Ten or more counts support the clone carrying this T cell receptor beta chain. TCRdb redid the calling of the RT-PCR reads with MiXCR, one entry per CDR3 protein. The sample contains approximately 530,000 distinct CDR3 sequences, about 7.6% of which appear only once. The data were taken from a study of response to subunit inactivated influenza vaccine. The length of the CDR3 is 12 residues. Trimming removed 5 bases from V and 2 bases from J, with 1 base in between. The receptor was isolated from a man aged 45 to 70 who received an inactivated influenza vaccine. This chain links TRBV12-3 or TRBV12-4 with TRBJ2-6; D is ambiguous. The sample was PBMCs from blood, taken less than 25 months after vaccination. The CDR3 sequence is CASSPGANVLTF. CDR3 nucleotides: TGTGCCAGCAGTCCTGGGGCCAACGTCCTGACTTTC.